A selection of T cell receptor beta chains follows, all from one sample in a study of blood T cell repertoires in COVID-19. Sequenced by immunoSEQ multiplex PCR; TCRdb stores in-frame clones only, minus some. The repertoire holds 380,000 or so clones, with approximately 88% as singletons. The sequenced sample consisted of PBMCs or T cells enriched from blood (not recorded which). The source is a middle-aged woman with acute COVID-19. Both conserved end residues are part of each CDR3. A D gene is named only where the DNA matches it firmly. The size field is filled for only some rows; it gives once, few, many or a size class.

v_gene,j_gene,d_gene,len,abundance,CDR3nt,CDR3aa
TRBV18,TRBJ1-2,NA,12,NA,TGTGCCAGCTCACCAGGGGCGGACGGCTACACCTTC,CASSPGADGYTF
TRBV2,TRBJ2-1,TRBD1,14,NA,TGTGCCAGCAGGCCTTACAGGGGGAACAATGAGCAGTTCTTC,CASRPYRGNNEQFF
TRBV11-2,TRBJ2-7,TRBD1,14,NA,TGTGCCAGCAGCTTAACCGGGACAGCAGACGAGCAGTACTTC,CASSLTGTADEQYF
TRBV4-1,TRBJ1-3,NA,18,NA,TGCGCCAGCAGCCCAAGGGCCCTCGCGGGGGACTTTGAAAACACCATATATTTT,CASSPRALAGDFENTIYF
TRBV4-1,TRBJ2-5,TRBD2,16,NA,TGCGCCAGCAGCCAAAGACTAGCGACCCTCCGGGAGACCCAGTACTTC,CASSQRLATLRETQYF
TRBV6-2/TRBV6-3,TRBJ1-2,NA,14,NA,TGTGCCAGCAGCCCTACTAGGTTCTCCTATGGCTACACCTTC,CASSPTRFSYGYTF
TRBV6-5,TRBJ1-2,NA,14,once,TGTGCCAGCAGTTACTCGGGGGGAGTGGGTGGCTACACCTTC,CASSYSGGVGGYTF
TRBV28,TRBJ1-4,NA,13,NA,TGTGCCAGCAGTTTCCCAGGGCCGGGAAAACTGTTTTTT,CASSFPGPGKLFF
TRBV5-1,TRBJ1-1,NA,15,NA,TGCGCCAGCAGCTTGGAATCTGGGGGGGCCACTGAAGCTTTCTTT,CASSLESGGATEAFF
TRBV19,TRBJ2-7,NA,13,NA,TGTGCCAGTAGTATCCGAGGGATTGGGGAGCAGTACTTC,CASSIRGIGEQYF
TRBV19,TRBJ1-2,NA,16,NA,TGTGCCAGTACCTCCTCTAGTCGGGGGGATAACTATGGCTACACCTTC,CASTSSSRGDNYGYTF
TRBV19,TRBJ2-1,TRBD1,16,NA,TGTGCCAGTAGTATTCAAGGACAGGGTTTGAACAATGAGCAGTTCTTC,CASSIQGQGLNNEQFF
TRBV4-1,TRBJ1-2,NA,14,NA,TGCGCCAGCAGCCGCTTGGACAGAGCATCGGGCTACACCTTC,CASSRLDRASGYTF
TRBV19,TRBJ1-5,TRBD1,19,NA,TGTGCCAGTAGTTCCCTAAGCCTAGCACAGGGGGGCGGCAATCAGCCCCAGCATTTT,CASSSLSLAQGGGNQPQHF
TRBV15,TRBJ2-1,NA,15,NA,TGTGCCACCAGCAGAGATCTAGGCCAAAACAATGAGCAGTTCTTC,CATSRDLGQNNEQFF
TRBV7-9,TRBJ1-4,TRBD1,14,NA,TGTGCCAGCAGCTTAGGGGACAGGGCAATTCAACTGTTTTTT,CASSLGDRAIQLFF
TRBV2,TRBJ2-6,NA,18,once,TGTGCCAGCAGTGAGCGGGGGCCCCTTTCCCCTGGGGCCAACGTCCTGACTTTC,CASSERGPLSPGANVLTF
TRBV18,TRBJ1-4,NA,14,NA,TGTGCCAGCTCACCAGGGGGCGCTAATGAAAAACTGTTTTTT,CASSPGGANEKLFF
TRBV6-5,TRBJ1-2,NA,15,NA,TGTGCCAGCAGCCGGGGGACTCTTGGGGAGGGTGGCTACACCTTC,CASSRGTLGEGGYTF
TRBV5-1,TRBJ1-5,NA,13,NA,TGCGCCAGCAGCTGGACAGGCAATCAGCCCCAGCATTTT,CASSWTGNQPQHF
TRBV15,TRBJ2-5,TRBD1,15,NA,TGTGCCACCAGCAGAACAGGGGGCGCAGGGGAGACCCAGTACTTC,CATSRTGGAGETQYF
TRBV12-3/TRBV12-4,TRBJ1-2,NA,13,once,TGTGCCAGCAGAAGGAACAGGAACTATGGCTACACCTTC,CASRRNRNYGYTF
TRBV5-1,TRBJ1-1,TRBD1,16,NA,TGCGCCAGCAGCCTGGGGACAGCAAGGGGTAACACTGAAGCTTTCTTT,CASSLGTARGNTEAFF
TRBV5-1,TRBJ1-6,TRBD1,17,few,TGCGCCAGCAGCTGGGACAGGGTGGGAGATCCTAATTCACCCCTCCACTTT,CASSWDRVGDPNSPLHF
TRBV2,TRBJ1-2,TRBD1,17,NA,TGTGCCAGCAGTACTCGGGGACAGGGGGGATCGATCTATGGCTACACCTTC,CASSTRGQGGSIYGYTF
TRBV2,TRBJ2-5,NA,15,few,TGTGCCAGCAGTGGTCCCCCCCAGGTCCAAGAGACCCAGTACTTC,CASSGPPQVQETQYF
TRBV7-2,TRBJ2-7,TRBD2,15,NA,TGTGCCAGCAGCTCTGGGACTAGCGGGGGCCGTAGTAAGTACTTC,CASSSGTSGGRSKYF
TRBV21-1,TRBJ1-2,NA,11,NA,TGTGCCAGCAGCAAAGATTTAGGAGAGCTCTTC,CASSKDLGELF
TRBV6-2/TRBV6-3,TRBJ2-7,NA,18,NA,TGTGCCAGCAGTTACTCATTCGATGGCCAGGTTTTTTCCTACGAGCAGTACTTC,CASSYSFDGQVFSYEQYF
TRBV4-2,TRBJ2-7,TRBD2,14,NA,TGTGCCAGCAGCCGAGCAGCGGGGGGTGGCGAGCAGTACTTC,CASSRAAGGGEQYF
TRBV2,TRBJ1-1,NA,15,NA,TGTGCCAGCAGCGGGCAGGGGTTGTCGAACACTGAAGCTTTCTTT,CASSGQGLSNTEAFF
TRBV19,TRBJ2-3,NA,11,NA,TGTGCCGCGAGTGAAAGAGAGACGCAGTATTTT,CAASERETQYF
TRBV4-1,TRBJ2-2,NA,16,NA,TGCGCCAGCAGACCCGGCCTAGCTGGCAACACCGGGGAGCTGTTTTTT,CASRPGLAGNTGELFF
TRBV7-2,TRBJ2-1,NA,15,once,TGTGCCAGCAGCTTTACGTCAACCCGAGGAGATGAGCAGTTCTTC,CASSFTSTRGDEQFF
TRBV18,TRBJ1-2,TRBD1,16,NA,TGTGCCAGCTCACCACCGGGACAGGGAAGTGACTATGGCTACACCTTC,CASSPPGQGSDYGYTF
TRBV29-1,TRBJ1-4,NA,13,NA,TGCAGCGTTGAAGACAGGGCCGGAGAAAAACTGTTTTTT,CSVEDRAGEKLFF
TRBV19,TRBJ1-3,TRBD1,14,NA,TGTGCCAGTAGTTTTACAGGGGCTGGAAACACCATATATTTT,CASSFTGAGNTIYF
TRBV30,TRBJ1-1,NA,11,NA,TGTGCCTGGAGTAAATCAGATGAAGCTTTCTTT,CAWSKSDEAFF
TRBV18,TRBJ2-1,TRBD2,15,NA,TGTGCCAGCTCACCTACTAGCGGGGGGGCCGCTGAGCAGTTCTTC,CASSPTSGGAAEQFF
TRBV30,TRBJ2-1,TRBD1,13,NA,TGTGCCTGGAGTCCCCCAGGGGGCCCTGAGCAGTTCTTC,CAWSPPGGPEQFF
TRBV19,TRBJ1-5,TRBD1,18,NA,TGTGCCAGTAGTATAGATCGAAGCAGGGGGATAGGCAATCAGCCCCAGCATTTT,CASSIDRSRGIGNQPQHF
TRBV19,TRBJ1-2,NA,13,NA,TGTGCCAGTAGTATCGGGGGTTCGGATGGCTACACCTTC,CASSIGGSDGYTF
TRBV7-9,TRBJ2-3,TRBD2,17,NA,TGTGCCAGCAGCCCTATACTAGCGGGGGGGAGCACAGATACGCAGTATTTT,CASSPILAGGSTDTQYF
TRBV5-1,TRBJ2-6,NA,17,NA,TGCGCCAGCAGCCGATATACAACAGGGTTTGGGGCCAACGTCCTGACTTTC,CASSRYTTGFGANVLTF
TRBV19,TRBJ1-2,TRBD1,14,NA,TGTGCCAGTAGTATAGGCGACAGGGAGGATGGCTACACCTTC,CASSIGDREDGYTF
TRBV11-2,TRBJ1-3,NA,17,NA,TGTGCCAGCAGCTTCCCCAGGTGGAGGGGTGATGGAAACACCATATATTTT,CASSFPRWRGDGNTIYF
TRBV19,TRBJ1-2,NA,15,NA,TGTGCCAGTAGTATAACCGGGGGGGAAATCTATGGCTACACCTTC,CASSITGGEIYGYTF
TRBV9,TRBJ2-1,NA,17,NA,TGTGCCAGCAGCCCACTCACGTTTCGATGGGCAAGCAATGAGCAGTTCTTC,CASSPLTFRWASNEQFF
TRBV3-1/TRBV3-2,TRBJ2-1,TRBD2,18,NA,TGTGCCAGCAGCCAAGAACTAGCGGGGGGCCACTCCTACAATGAGCAGTTCTTC,CASSQELAGGHSYNEQFF
TRBV11-2,TRBJ1-5,TRBD1,14,NA,TGTGCCAGCAGCTCCCCGGGACAGGGTCAGCCCCAGCATTTT,CASSSPGQGQPQHF
TRBV6-6,TRBJ1-5,NA,16,NA,TGTGCCAGCAGTTACTTTCGGACCCTGGGGAGTCAGCCCCAGCATTTT,CASSYFRTLGSQPQHF
TRBV5-5,TRBJ1-2,NA,12,once,TGTGCCAGCAGTCAGGGAGGGAATGGCTACACCTTC,CASSQGGNGYTF
TRBV14,TRBJ2-3,TRBD2,16,NA,TGTGCCAGCAGCCAAGAAACTAGCGGGGGGGCGTATACGCAGTATTTT,CASSQETSGGAYTQYF